Here is one T cell receptor (beta chain) with its context. CDR3 length: 15 residues. Germline V CDR1 and CDR2: SGHRS, YFSETQ. Trimming stripped 1 base from V and 2 bases from J, with 12 bases between. This specimen comes from a study of beta chain features in type 1 diabetes. Study context: Cell yields, gender and age were comparable in patients and healthy donors.

cDNA synthesis used the whole RNA isolate, giving expressed TCRB sequences. The method was immunoSEQ multiplex PCR; TCRdb's version includes in-frame clones alone and lacks a portion of them. The sample has approximately 330,000 clones; approximately 9.9% are singletons. The receptor's source is a woman aged 25 to 39 in good health. The sequencing input was naive CD4+ T cells from blood. The chain couples TRBV5-1 to TRBJ1-1, with D unclear. The CDR3 sequence is CASSLSGNPNTEAFF. The CDR3 DNA follows: TGCGCCAGCAGCTTGAGCGGCAACCCAAACACTGAAGCTTTCTTT.